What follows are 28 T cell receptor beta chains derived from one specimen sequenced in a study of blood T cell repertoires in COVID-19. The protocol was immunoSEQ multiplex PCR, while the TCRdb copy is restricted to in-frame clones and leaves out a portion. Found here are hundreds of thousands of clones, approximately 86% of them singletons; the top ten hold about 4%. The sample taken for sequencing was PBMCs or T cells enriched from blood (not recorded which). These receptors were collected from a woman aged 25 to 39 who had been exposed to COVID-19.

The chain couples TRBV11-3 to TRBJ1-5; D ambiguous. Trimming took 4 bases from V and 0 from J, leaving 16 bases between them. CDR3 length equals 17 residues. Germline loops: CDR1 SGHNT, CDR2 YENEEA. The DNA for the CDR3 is TGTGCCAGCAGCTCCACGTGGGCAGATAATAGCAATCAGCCCCAGCATTTT. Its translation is CASSSTWADNSNQPQHF.

CDR3 protein: CASSPRGMNEQYF. DNA for the CDR3: TGCGCCAGCAGCCCCAGGGGGATGAACGAGCAGTACTTC. The rearrangement links TRBV5-1 to TRBJ2-7; 7 bases match TRBD1. The CDR3 has 13 residues. The V gene end was trimmed by 4 bases and the J gene end by 5 bases; junction bases not matched to a gene: 6. CDR1 is SGHRS and CDR2 is YFSETQ in the germline V gene.

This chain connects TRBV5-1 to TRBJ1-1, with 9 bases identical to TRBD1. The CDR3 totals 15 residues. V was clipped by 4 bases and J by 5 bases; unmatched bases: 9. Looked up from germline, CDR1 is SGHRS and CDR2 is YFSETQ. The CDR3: CASSPRTGDGTEAFF. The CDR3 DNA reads TGCGCCAGCAGCCCAAGGACAGGGGATGGGACTGAAGCTTTCTTT.

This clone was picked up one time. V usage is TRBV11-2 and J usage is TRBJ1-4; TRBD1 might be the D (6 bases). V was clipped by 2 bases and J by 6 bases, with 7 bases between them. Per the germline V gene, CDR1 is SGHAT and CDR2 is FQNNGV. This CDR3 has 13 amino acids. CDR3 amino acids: CASSLRQDEKLFF. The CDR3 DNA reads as TGTGCCAGCAGCTTACGACAGGATGAAAAACTGTTTTTT.

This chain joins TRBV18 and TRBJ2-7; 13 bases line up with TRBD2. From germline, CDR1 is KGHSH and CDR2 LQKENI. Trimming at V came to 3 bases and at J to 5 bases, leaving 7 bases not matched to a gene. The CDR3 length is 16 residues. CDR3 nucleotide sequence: TGTGCCAGCTCACCGAAACTAGCGGGGGGGCCTCACGAGCAGTACTTC. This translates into CASSPKLAGGPHEQYF.

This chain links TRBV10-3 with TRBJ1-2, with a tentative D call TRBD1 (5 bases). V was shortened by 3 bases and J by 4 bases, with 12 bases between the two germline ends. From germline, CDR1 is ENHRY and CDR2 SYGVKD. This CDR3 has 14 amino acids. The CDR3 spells CAISDGRVSYGYTF. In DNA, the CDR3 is TGTGCCATCAGTGATGGCAGGGTCTCCTATGGCTACACCTTC.

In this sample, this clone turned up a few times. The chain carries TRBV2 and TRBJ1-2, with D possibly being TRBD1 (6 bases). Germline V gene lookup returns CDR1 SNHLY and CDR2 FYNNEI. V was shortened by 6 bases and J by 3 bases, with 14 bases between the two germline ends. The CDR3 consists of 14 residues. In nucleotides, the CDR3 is TGTGCCAGCAGCCACAGGGAATTGTACTATGGCTACACCTTC. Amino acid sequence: CASSHRELYYGYTF.

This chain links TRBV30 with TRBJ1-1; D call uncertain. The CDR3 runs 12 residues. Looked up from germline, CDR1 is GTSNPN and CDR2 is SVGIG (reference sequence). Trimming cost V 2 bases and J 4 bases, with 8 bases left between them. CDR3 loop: CAWSRRSTEAFF. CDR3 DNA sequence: TGTGCCTGGAGTCGCAGGTCCACTGAAGCTTTCTTT.

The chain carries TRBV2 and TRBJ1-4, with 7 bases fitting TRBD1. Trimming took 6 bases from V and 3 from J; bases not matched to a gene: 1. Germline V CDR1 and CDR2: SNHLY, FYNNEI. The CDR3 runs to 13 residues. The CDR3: CASRQGSNEKLFF. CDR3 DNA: TGTGCCAGCAGACAGGGGTCTAATGAAAAACTGTTTTTT.

CDR3 bases: TGCGCCAGCAGCCGGGGACAGGGGGTTGACACCGGGGAGCTGTTTTTT. Protein product: CASSRGQGVDTGELFF. The rearrangement joins TRBV4-1 to TRBJ2-2; 11 bases are shared with TRBD1. V trimming: 4 bases; J trimming: 3 bases; junction bases outside the gene matches: 4. Per germline, CDR1 MGHRA and CDR2 YSYEKL. The CDR3 consists of 16 residues.

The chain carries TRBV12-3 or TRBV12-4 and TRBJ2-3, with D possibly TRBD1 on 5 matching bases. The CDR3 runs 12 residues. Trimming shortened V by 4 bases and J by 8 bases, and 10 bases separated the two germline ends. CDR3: CASSSYRSTQYF. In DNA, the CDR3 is TGTGCCAGCAGTTCGTACAGGAGTACGCAGTATTTT.

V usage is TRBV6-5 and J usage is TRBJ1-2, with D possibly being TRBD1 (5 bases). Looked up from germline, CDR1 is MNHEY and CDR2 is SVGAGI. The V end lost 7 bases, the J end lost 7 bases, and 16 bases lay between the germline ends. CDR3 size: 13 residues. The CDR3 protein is CASTVGTFSGYTF. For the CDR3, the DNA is TGTGCCAGCACCGTCGGGACTTTTAGTGGCTACACCTTC.

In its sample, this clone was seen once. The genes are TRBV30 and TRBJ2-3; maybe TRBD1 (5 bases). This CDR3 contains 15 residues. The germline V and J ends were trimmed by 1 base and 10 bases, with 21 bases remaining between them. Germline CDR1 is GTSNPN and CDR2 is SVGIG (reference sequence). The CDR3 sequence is CAWSGALDSQDAQYF. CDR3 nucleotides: TGTGCCTGGAGTGGAGCCCTTGACAGTCAGGACGCGCAGTATTTT.

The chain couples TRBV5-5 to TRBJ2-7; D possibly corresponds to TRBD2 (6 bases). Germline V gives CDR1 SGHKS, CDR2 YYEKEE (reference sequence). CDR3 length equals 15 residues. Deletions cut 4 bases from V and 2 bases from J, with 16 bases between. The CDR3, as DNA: TGTGCCAGCAGCGAGGCGGGGAGCGTTACCTACGAGCAGTACTTC. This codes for CASSEAGSVTYEQYF.

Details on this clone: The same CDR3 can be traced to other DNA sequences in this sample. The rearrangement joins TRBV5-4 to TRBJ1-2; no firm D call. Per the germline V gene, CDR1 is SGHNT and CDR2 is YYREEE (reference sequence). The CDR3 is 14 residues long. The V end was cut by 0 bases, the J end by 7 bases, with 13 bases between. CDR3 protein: CASSLDYNSFGYTF. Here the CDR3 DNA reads TGTGCCAGCAGCTTGGATTACAATTCTTTTGGCTACACCTTC.

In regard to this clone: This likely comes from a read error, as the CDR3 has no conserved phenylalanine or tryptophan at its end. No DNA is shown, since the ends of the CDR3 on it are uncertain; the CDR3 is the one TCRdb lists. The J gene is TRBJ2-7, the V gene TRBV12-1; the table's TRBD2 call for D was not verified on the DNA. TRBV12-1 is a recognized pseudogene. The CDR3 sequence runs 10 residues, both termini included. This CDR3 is CASSLGTREL.

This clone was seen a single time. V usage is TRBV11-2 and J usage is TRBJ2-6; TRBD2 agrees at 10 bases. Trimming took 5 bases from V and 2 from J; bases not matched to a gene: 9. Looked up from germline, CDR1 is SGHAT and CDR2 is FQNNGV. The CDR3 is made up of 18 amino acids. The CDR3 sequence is CASSAPGLAIPGANVLTF. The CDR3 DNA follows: TGTGCCAGCAGCGCACCGGGACTAGCGATTCCTGGGGCCAACGTCCTGACTTTC. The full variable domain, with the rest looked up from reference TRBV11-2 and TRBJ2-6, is EAGVAQSPRYKIIEKRQSVAFWCNPISGHATLYWYQQILGQGPKLLIQFQNNGVVDDSQLPKDRFSAERLKGVDSTLKIQPAKLEDSAVYLCASSAPGLAIPGANVLTFGAGSRLTVL.

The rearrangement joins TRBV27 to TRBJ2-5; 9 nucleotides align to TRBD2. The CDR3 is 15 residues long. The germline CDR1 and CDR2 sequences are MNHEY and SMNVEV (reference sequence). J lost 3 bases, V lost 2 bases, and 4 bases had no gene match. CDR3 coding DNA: TGTGCCAGCAGTTTAGGCGGGGGGGTTGAAGAGACCCAGTACTTC. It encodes CASSLGGGVEETQYF.

Here the CDR3 reads CASSFRDSATGELFF. CDR3 nucleotides: TGCGCCAGCAGCTTCCGGGACTCAGCCACCGGGGAGCTGTTTTTT. The chain has TRBV5-1 and TRBJ2-2, with D perhaps matching TRBD2 (6 bases). Germline V gene sequence: CDR1 SGHRS, CDR2 YFSETQ. This CDR3 spans 15 amino acids. Trimming pared 2 bases from V and 4 bases from J, leaving 12 bases between.

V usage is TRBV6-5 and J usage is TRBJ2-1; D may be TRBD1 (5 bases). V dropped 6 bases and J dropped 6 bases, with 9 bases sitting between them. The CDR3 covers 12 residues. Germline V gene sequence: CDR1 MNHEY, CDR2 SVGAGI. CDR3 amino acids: CASSPQGNEQFF. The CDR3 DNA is TGTGCCAGCAGCCCCCAGGGCAATGAGCAGTTCTTC.

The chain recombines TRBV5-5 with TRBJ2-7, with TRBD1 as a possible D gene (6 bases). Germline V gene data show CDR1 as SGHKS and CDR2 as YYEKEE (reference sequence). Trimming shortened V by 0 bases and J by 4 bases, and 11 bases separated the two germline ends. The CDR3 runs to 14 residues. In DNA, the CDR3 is TGTGCCAGCAGCTTGGATCCAGGGGCATACGAGCAGTACTTC. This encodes CASSLDPGAYEQYF.

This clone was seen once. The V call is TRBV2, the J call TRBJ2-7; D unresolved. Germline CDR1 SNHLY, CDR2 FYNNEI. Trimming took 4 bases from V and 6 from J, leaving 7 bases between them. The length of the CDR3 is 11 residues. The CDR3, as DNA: TGTGCCAGCAGTGCCCGTTCCGAGCAGTACTTC. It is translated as CASSARSEQYF.

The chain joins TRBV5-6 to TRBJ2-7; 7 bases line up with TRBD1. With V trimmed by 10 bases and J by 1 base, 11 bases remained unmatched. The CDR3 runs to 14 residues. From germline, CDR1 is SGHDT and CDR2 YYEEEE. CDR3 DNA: TGTGCCTCCGGTGAGGGGGCAAGGTCCTACGAGCAGTACTTC. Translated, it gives CASGEGARSYEQYF.

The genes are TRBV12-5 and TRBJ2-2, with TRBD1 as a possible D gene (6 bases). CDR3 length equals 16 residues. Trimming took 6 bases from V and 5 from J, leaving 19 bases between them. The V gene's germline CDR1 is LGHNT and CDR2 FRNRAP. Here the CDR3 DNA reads TGTGCTAGTGGCCCTGTACAGGGAATGAGGACCGGGGAGCTGTTTTTT. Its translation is CASGPVQGMRTGELFF. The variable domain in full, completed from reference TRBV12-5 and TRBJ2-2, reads DARVTQTPRHKVTEMGQEVTMRCQPILGHNTVFWYRQTMMQGLELLAYFRNRAPLDDSGMPKDRFSAEMPDATLATLKIQPSEPRDSAVYFCASGPVQGMRTGELFFGEGSRLTVL.

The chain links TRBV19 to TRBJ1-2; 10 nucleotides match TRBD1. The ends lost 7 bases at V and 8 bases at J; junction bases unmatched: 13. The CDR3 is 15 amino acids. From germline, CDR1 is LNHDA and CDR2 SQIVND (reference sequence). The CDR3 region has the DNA TGTGCCAGTACTCCGGGACAGGGGCGACCCGACGGCTACACCTTC. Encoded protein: CASTPGQGRPDGYTF.

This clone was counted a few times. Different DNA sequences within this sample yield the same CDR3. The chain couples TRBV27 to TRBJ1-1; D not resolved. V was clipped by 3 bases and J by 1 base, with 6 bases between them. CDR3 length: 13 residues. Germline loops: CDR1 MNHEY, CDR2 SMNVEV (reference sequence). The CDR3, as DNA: TGTGCCAGCAGTTTCACCGGGAACACTGAAGCTTTCTTT. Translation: CASSFTGNTEAFF.

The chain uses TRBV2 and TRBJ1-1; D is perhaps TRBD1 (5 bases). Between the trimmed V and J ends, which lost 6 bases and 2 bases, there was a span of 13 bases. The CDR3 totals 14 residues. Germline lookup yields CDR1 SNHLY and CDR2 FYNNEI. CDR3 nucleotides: TGTGCCAGCAGCCGGGACTTAGGAAACACTGAAGCTTTCTTT. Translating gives CASSRDLGNTEAFF.

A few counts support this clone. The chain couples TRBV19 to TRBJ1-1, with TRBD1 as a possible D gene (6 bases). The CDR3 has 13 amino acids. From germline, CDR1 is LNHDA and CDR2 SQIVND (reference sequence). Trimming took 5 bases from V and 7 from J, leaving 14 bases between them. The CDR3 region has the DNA TGTGCCAGTAGTGCAGGGTGGGGGCTTGAAGCTTTCTTT. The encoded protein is CASSAGWGLEAFF. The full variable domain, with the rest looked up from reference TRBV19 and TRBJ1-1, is DGGITQSPKYLFRKEGQNVTLSCEQNLNHDAMYWYRQDPGQGLRLIYYSQIVNDFQKGDIAEGYSVSREKKESFPLTVTSAQKNPTAFYLCASSAGWGLEAFFGQGTRLTVV.